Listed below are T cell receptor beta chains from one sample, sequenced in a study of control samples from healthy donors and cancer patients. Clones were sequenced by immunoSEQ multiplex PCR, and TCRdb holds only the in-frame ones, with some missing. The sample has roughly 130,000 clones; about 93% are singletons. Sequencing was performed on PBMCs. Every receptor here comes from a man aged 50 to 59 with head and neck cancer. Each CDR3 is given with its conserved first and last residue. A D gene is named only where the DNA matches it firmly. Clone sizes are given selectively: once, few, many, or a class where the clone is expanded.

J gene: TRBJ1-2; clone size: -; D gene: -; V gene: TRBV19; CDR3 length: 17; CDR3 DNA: TGTGCCAGTAGGGGACACGGCAGTTTTCTCCGGGACTATGGCTACACCTTC; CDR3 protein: CASRGHGSFLRDYGYTF
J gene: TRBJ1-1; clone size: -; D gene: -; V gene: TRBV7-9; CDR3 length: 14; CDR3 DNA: TGTGCCAGCAGTCCATCCGTGTTGGACACTGAAGCTTTCTTT; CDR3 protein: CASSPSVLDTEAFF
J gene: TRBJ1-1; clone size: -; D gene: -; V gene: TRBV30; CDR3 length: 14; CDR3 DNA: TGTGCCTGGAGTGTAACCGGGGCTCGCGCTGAAGCTTTCTTT; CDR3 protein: CAWSVTGARAEAFF
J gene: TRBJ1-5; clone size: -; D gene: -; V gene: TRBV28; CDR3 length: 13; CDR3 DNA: TGTGCCAGCAGTACAGGTTACAATCAGCCCCAGCATTTT; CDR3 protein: CASSTGYNQPQHF
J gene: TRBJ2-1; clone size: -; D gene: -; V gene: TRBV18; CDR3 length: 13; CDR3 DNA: TGTGCCAGCTCACGAGCAGATTACAATGAGCAGTTCTTC; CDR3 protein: CASSRADYNEQFF
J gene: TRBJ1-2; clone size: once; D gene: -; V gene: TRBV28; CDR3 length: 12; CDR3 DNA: TGTGCCAGCAGCCCAGCCCCCTATGGCTACACCTTC; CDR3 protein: CASSPAPYGYTF
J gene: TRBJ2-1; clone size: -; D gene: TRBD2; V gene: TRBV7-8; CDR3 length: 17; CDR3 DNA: TGTGCCAGCAGCTTAGCGCCGACTAGCGGGGCCTACAATGAGCAGTTCTTC; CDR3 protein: CASSLAPTSGAYNEQFF
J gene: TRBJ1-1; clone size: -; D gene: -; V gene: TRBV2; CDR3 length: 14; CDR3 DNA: TGTGCCAGCAGTGAACGCCCAGGTTTCACTGAAGCTTTCTTT; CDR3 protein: CASSERPGFTEAFF
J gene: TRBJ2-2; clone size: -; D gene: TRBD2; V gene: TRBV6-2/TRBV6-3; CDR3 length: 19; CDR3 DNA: TGTGCCAGCAGTTACTCGAAGGGGCGGAGCGGGGGGGCTGCCGGGGAGCTGTTTTTT; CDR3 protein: CASSYSKGRSGGAAGELFF
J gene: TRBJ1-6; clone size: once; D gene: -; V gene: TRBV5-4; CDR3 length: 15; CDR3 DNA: TGTGCCAGCAGCCCCCAGGGATCCTATAATTCACCCCTCCACTTT; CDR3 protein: CASSPQGSYNSPLHF
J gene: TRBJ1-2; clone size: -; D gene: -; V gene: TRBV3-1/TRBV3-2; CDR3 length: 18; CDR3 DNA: TGTGCCAGCAGCGAGCATACTTTTCAGGGGAGAAAGGGCTATGGCTACACCTTC; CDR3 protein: CASSEHTFQGRKGYGYTF
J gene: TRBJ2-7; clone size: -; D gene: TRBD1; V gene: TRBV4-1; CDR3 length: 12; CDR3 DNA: TGCGCCAGCAGTAGGACAGGGGTCGAGCAGTACTTC; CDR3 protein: CASSRTGVEQYF
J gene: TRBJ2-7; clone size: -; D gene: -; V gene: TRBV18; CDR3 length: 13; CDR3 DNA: TGTGCCAGCTCACCGTCCAGGGATCACGAGCAGTACTTC; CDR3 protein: CASSPSRDHEQYF
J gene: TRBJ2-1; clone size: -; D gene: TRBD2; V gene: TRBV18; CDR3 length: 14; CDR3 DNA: TGTGCCAGCTCACCACCGGCTAGCGGCAATGAGCAGTTCTTC; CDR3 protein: CASSPPASGNEQFF
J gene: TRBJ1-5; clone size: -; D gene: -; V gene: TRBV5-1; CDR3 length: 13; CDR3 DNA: TGCGCCAGCAGCTCCGGGAGCAATCAGCCCCAGCATTTT; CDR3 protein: CASSSGSNQPQHF
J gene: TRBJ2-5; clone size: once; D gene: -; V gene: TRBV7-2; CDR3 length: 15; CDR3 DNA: TGTGCCAGCAGCTTAGTTAGTCTAGGACAAGAGACCCAGTACTTC; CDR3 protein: CASSLVSLGQETQYF
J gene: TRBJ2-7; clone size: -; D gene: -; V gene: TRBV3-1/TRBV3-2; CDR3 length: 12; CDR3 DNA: TGTGCCAGCAGCCAGCGGTCGGGTCGGCAGTACTTC; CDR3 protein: CASSQRSGRQYF
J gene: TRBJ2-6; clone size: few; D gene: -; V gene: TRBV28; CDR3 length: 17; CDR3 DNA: TGTGCCAGCAGCGGACAGCACAAATCCTCTGGGGCCAACGTCCTGACTTTC; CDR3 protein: CASSGQHKSSGANVLTF
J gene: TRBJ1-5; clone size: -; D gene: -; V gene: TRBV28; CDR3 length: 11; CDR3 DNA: TGTGCCAGCAGTTTAGAGCAGCCCCAGCATTTT; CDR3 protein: CASSLEQPQHF
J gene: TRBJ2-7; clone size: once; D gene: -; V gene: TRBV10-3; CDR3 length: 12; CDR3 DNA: TGTGCCATCAGGTCTGGGGGTAGCGAGCAGTACTTC; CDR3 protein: CAIRSGGSEQYF
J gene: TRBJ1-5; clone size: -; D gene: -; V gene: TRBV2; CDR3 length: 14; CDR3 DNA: TGTGCCAGCACCAGGCAGGGAGGGACTCAGCCCCAGCATTTT; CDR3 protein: CASTRQGGTQPQHF
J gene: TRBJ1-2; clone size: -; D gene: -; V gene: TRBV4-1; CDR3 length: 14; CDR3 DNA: TGCGCCAGCAGCCAAGGGGGAGAAGGCTATGGCTACACCTTC; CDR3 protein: CASSQGGEGYGYTF
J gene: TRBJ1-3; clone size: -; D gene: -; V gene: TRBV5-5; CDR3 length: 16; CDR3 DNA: TGTGCCAGCAGCTGGAGCAGGGTTAACGTGGGAAACACCATATATTTT; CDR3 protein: CASSWSRVNVGNTIYF
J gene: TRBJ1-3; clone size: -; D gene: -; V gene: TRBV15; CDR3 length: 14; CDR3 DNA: TGTGCCACCAGCGCCGGGGTAGGGGGAAACACCATATATTTT; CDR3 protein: CATSAGVGGNTIYF
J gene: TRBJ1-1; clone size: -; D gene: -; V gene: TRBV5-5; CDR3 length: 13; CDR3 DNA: TGTGCCAGCAGCGTGGATGTAGACACTGAAGCTTTCTTT; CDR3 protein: CASSVDVDTEAFF
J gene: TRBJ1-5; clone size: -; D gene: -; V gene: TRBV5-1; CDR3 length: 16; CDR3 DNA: TGCGCCAGCAGCCCGGGATTGGGGGCAGGGAGTCAGCCCCAGCATTTT; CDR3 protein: CASSPGLGAGSQPQHF
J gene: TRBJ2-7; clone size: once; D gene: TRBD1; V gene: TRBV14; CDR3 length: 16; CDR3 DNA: TGTGCCAGCAGCCGAGGACAGGGCGGAGGCTCCTACGAGCAGTACTTC; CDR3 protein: CASSRGQGGGSYEQYF
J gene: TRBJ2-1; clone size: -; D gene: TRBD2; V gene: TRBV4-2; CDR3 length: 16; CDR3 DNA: TGTGCCAGCAGCCAAGATGGAGCGGGGGGGCGCAATGAGCAGTTCTTC; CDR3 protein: CASSQDGAGGRNEQFF
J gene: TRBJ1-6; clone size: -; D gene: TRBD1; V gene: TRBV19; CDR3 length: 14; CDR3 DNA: TGTGCCAGTAGCAGGGGACAGGGGTATTCACCCCTCCACTTT; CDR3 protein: CASSRGQGYSPLHF
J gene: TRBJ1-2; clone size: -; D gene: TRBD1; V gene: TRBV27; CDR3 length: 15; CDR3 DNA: TGTGCCAGCGGAATGCTCACCGGGACAGGGGGCGGCTACACCTTC; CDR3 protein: CASGMLTGTGGGYTF
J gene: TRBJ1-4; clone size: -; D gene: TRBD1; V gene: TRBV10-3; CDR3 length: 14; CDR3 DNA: TGTGCCATCAGTGGGGGACAGGGGGCGGAAAAACTGTTTTTT; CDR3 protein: CAISGGQGAEKLFF
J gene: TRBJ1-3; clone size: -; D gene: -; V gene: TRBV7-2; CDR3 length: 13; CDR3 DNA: TGTGCCAGCAAGTTAATGGAAGGAAACACCATATATTTT; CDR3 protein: CASKLMEGNTIYF
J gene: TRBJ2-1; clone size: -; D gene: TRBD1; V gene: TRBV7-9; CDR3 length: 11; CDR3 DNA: TGTGCCAGCAGCCCAGGGGGTGAGCAGTTCTTC; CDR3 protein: CASSPGGEQFF
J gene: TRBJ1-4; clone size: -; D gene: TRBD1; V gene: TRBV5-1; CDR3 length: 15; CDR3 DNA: TGCGCCAGCAGCATACAGGGGGCGGAGGCTGAAAAACTGTTTTTT; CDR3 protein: CASSIQGAEAEKLFF
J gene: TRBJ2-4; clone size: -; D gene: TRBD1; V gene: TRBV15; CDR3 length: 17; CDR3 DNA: TGTGCCACCAGCAGAGGGCCGGACAGGGATGTGATGAACATTCAGTACTTC; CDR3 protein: CATSRGPDRDVMNIQYF
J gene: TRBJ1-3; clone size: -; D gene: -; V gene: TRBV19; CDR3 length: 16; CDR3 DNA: TGTGCCAGTAGTATGGGCGGCTACACCTCTGGAAACACCATATATTTT; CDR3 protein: CASSMGGYTSGNTIYF
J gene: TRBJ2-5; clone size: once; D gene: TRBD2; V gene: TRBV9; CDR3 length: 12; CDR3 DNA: TGTGCCAGCAGCGCCAGCGGGGCTGACCAGTACTTC; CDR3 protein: CASSASGADQYF
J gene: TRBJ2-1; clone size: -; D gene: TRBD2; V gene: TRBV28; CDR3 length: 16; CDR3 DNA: TGTGCCAGCAGTTCCCCCCTAGCGGGGGGGTTCAATGAGCAGTTCTTC; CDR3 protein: CASSSPLAGGFNEQFF
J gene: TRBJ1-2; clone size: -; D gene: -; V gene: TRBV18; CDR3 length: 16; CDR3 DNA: TGTGCCAGCTCACAAGCGCGAAAGGGATTAGACTATGGCTACACCTTC; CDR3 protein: CASSQARKGLDYGYTF
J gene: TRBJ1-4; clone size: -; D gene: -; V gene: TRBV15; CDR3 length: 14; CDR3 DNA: TGTGCCACCAGCAGAGAAACCCCTAATGAAAAACTGTTTTTT; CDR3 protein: CATSRETPNEKLFF
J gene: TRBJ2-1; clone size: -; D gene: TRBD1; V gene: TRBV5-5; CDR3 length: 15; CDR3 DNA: TGTGCCAGCAGCTCGACAGGGAGCTCCTACAATGAGCAGTTCTTC; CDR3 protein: CASSSTGSSYNEQFF
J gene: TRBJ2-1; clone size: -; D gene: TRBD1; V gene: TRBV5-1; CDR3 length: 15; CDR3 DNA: TGCGCCAGCAGCATAACAGGGGGCTCCTACAATGAGCAGTTCTTC; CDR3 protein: CASSITGGSYNEQFF
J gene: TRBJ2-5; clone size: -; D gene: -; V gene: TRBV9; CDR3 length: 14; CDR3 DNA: TGTGCCAGCAGCAGGACCTGGCCAGAAGAGACCCAGTACTTC; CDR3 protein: CASSRTWPEETQYF
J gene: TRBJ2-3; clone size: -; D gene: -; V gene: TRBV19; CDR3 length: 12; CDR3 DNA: TGTGCCAGTAGCGGACTCACAGATACGCAGTATTTT; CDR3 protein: CASSGLTDTQYF
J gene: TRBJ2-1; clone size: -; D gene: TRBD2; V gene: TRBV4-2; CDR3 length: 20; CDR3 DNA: TGTGCCAGCAGCCAAGATCGAGGACTAGCGGGGACAATCTCCTACAATGAGCAGTTCTTC; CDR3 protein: CASSQDRGLAGTISYNEQFF